Sequencing of this TCR beta chain was carried out in a study of shared T cell receptors in the human thymus. The length of the CDR3 is 18 residues. Germline V gives CDR1 SGHDT, CDR2 YYEEEE. Trimming shortened V by 2 bases and J by 2 bases, and 20 bases separated the two germline ends. The repertoire was sequenced with immunoSEQ multiplex PCR; TCRdb's copy has only in-frame clones and lacks some. The sample lists 630,000 or so clones, about 89% occurring once. The sample was also reused in another study, on human thymus T cells. That paper states: Donors were healthy Finnish babies undergoing corrective operations for congenital heart defects. Resections from corrective heart surgery provided thymus tissue. Seemingly biased V and J gene usage marked thymic and blood repertoires. Thymic repertoires of unrelated individuals were reported in related research to overlap highly.

The receptor comes from a boy less than two years old with a congenital heart defect. The chain joins TRBV5-6 to TRBJ1-5, with D possibly being TRBD1 (6 bases). What was sequenced was thymocytes. The CDR3 coding sequence is TGTGCCAGCAGCTTTTTTCTTAACAGGGACTACGGCAATCAGCCCCAGCATTTT. Its translation is CASSFFLNRDYGNQPQHF.